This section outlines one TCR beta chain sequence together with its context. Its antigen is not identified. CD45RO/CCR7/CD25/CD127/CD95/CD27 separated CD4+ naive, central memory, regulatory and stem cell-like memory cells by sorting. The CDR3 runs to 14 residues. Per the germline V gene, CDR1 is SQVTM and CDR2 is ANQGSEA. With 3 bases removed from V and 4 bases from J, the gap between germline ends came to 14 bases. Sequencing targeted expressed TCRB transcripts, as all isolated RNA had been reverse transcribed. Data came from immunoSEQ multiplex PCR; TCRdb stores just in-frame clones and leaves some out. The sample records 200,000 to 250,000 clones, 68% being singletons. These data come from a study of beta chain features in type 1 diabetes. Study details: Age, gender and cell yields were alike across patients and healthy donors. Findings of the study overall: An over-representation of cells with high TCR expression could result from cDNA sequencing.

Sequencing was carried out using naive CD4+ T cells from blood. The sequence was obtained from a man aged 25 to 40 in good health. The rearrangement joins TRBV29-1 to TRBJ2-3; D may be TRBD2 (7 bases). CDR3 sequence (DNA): TGCAGCGTTGATCGGGGGGCGGACGCAGATACGCAGTATTTT. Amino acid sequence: CSVDRGADADTQYF.